A selection of T cell receptor beta chains follows, all from one sample in a study of T cells in Graves' hyperthyroidism and ophthalmopathy. TCRdb reanalysed the multiplex PCR reads using MiXCR and keeps one entry per CDR3 protein. The table shows about 300,000 distinct CDR3 sequences, with roughly 20% occurring only once. The sample consisted of blood. Receptor source: a man aged 50 or older with Graves' ophthalmopathy. Both conserved end residues are part of each CDR3. The D gene is left open where the match is weak. Part of the rows lack a size; the others show once, few, many or a class for expanded clones.

d_call: TRBD2; clone_size: .; j_call: TRBJ2-5; v_call: TRBV20-1; cdr3_nt: TGCAGTGCTAGAGATCCCCTAGCGGGAGGCCGTCTTCAAGAGACCCAGTACTTC; cdr3_aa: CSARDPLAGGRLQETQYF
d_call: TRBD2; clone_size: .; j_call: TRBJ2-7; v_call: TRBV7-9; cdr3_nt: TGTGCCAGCAGCTCAGAGGGACTAGCATCAAGCGAGCAGTACTTC; cdr3_aa: CASSSEGLASSEQYF
d_call: TRBD2; clone_size: .; j_call: TRBJ2-3; v_call: TRBV28; cdr3_nt: TGTGCCAGCAGTTTATGGGCTAGCGGGAGGGCCGGGATAGATACGCAGTATTTT; cdr3_aa: CASSLWASGRAGIDTQYF
d_call: TRBD2; clone_size: few; j_call: TRBJ2-7; v_call: TRBV6-1; cdr3_nt: TGTGCCAGCAGGGCCGGACCTAGCGGGAGTTTGTACGAGCAGTACTTC; cdr3_aa: CASRAGPSGSLYEQYF
d_call: .; clone_size: .; j_call: TRBJ2-3; v_call: TRBV6-1; cdr3_nt: TGTGCCAGCAGTTCCTACTCAACAGGGACAGATACGCAGTATTTT; cdr3_aa: CASSSYSTGTDTQYF
d_call: .; clone_size: many; j_call: TRBJ2-7; v_call: TRBV28; cdr3_nt: TGTGCCAGCAGTTCCATGGTGGGGTCCTACGAGCAGTACTTC; cdr3_aa: CASSSMVGSYEQYF
d_call: TRBD1; clone_size: .; j_call: TRBJ1-6; v_call: TRBV27; cdr3_nt: TGTGCCAGTCATCTGCAGGGGGTTGGTTCACCCCTCCACTTT; cdr3_aa: CASHLQGVGSPLHF
d_call: TRBD1; clone_size: few; j_call: TRBJ1-1; v_call: TRBV7-9; cdr3_nt: TGTGCCAGCAGCTTACAGGGACAGGCGAACACTGAAGCTTTCTTT; cdr3_aa: CASSLQGQANTEAFF
d_call: .; clone_size: many; j_call: TRBJ1-1; v_call: TRBV30; cdr3_nt: TGTGCCTGGAGCCTCCCTCCCGCTGAAGCTTTCTTT; cdr3_aa: CAWSLPPAEAFF
d_call: TRBD1; clone_size: .; j_call: TRBJ2-2; v_call: TRBV11-2; cdr3_nt: TGTGCCAGCAGCTTGAGGGGACAGGACACCGGGGAGCTGTTTTTT; cdr3_aa: CASSLRGQDTGELFF
d_call: .; clone_size: many; j_call: TRBJ2-5; v_call: TRBV18; cdr3_nt: TGTGCCAGCTCACCGAACCAAGAGACCCAGTACTTC; cdr3_aa: CASSPNQETQYF
d_call: .; clone_size: .; j_call: TRBJ1-1; v_call: TRBV20-1; cdr3_nt: TGCAGTGCTAGAGGGGGGGGGGGGACTGAAGCTTTCTTT; cdr3_aa: CSARGGGGTEAFF
d_call: TRBD2; clone_size: .; j_call: TRBJ2-2; v_call: TRBV27; cdr3_nt: TGTGCCAGCAGTCCCCCTAGCGGGAACACCGGGGAGCTGTTTTTT; cdr3_aa: CASSPPSGNTGELFF
d_call: .; clone_size: few; j_call: TRBJ1-5; v_call: TRBV24-1; cdr3_nt: TGTGCCACCAGTGATTTGAGGGGGAATCAGCCCCAGCATTTT; cdr3_aa: CATSDLRGNQPQHF
d_call: TRBD1; clone_size: many; j_call: TRBJ1-3; v_call: TRBV14; cdr3_nt: TGTGCCAGCAGCCCTTTGGGACAGACAAACACCATATATTTT; cdr3_aa: CASSPLGQTNTIYF
d_call: .; clone_size: .; j_call: TRBJ1-3; v_call: TRBV5-6; cdr3_nt: TGTGCCAGCAGCTTGGTCTCTGGAAACACCATATATTTT; cdr3_aa: CASSLVSGNTIYF
d_call: .; clone_size: many; j_call: TRBJ1-1; v_call: TRBV2; cdr3_nt: TGTGCCAGCAGTCGTATTGGAGGCAAGAACACTGAAGCTTTCTTT; cdr3_aa: CASSRIGGKNTEAFF
d_call: TRBD2; clone_size: few; j_call: TRBJ2-5; v_call: TRBV2; cdr3_nt: TGTGCCAGCAGTGAACTAGCGGGATTGGAGACCCAGTACTTC; cdr3_aa: CASSELAGLETQYF
d_call: TRBD1; clone_size: once; j_call: TRBJ2-7; v_call: TRBV19; cdr3_nt: TGTGCCAGTAGTACACAACAGGGGATCGAGCAGTACTTC; cdr3_aa: CASSTQQGIEQYF
d_call: .; clone_size: many; j_call: TRBJ2-1; v_call: TRBV28; cdr3_nt: TGTGCCAGCAGTCCCCCGACCGGGAGCTACAATGAGCAGTTCTTC; cdr3_aa: CASSPPTGSYNEQFF
d_call: .; clone_size: few; j_call: TRBJ1-4; v_call: TRBV27; cdr3_nt: TGTGCCAGCAGCCCTCTGACCCTGAATGAAAAACTGTTTTTT; cdr3_aa: CASSPLTLNEKLFF
d_call: .; clone_size: many; j_call: TRBJ1-4; v_call: TRBV30; cdr3_nt: TGTGCCTGGAGCCTAAGGAGGGGACCTAATGAAAAACTGTTTTTT; cdr3_aa: CAWSLRRGPNEKLFF
d_call: TRBD1; clone_size: .; j_call: TRBJ2-7; v_call: TRBV10-3; cdr3_nt: TGTGCCATCAGGAAGAGACAGGGGGCAGAAGAGCAGTACTTC; cdr3_aa: CAIRKRQGAEEQYF
d_call: TRBD2; clone_size: .; j_call: TRBJ2-7; v_call: TRBV4-2; cdr3_nt: TGTGCCAGCAGCCTCGGACTAGCGGGTTCGTTCTACGAGCAGTACTTC; cdr3_aa: CASSLGLAGSFYEQYF
d_call: .; clone_size: many; j_call: TRBJ1-5; v_call: TRBV7-2; cdr3_nt: TGTGCCAGCAGCTTCAAGGGTGGCAATCAGCCCCAGCATTTT; cdr3_aa: CASSFKGGNQPQHF
d_call: TRBD2; clone_size: many; j_call: TRBJ2-3; v_call: TRBV2; cdr3_nt: TGTGCCAGCAGTCGAGTTAGCGGGAGCTTCGCAGATACGCAGTATTTT; cdr3_aa: CASSRVSGSFADTQYF
d_call: .; clone_size: .; j_call: TRBJ2-1; v_call: TRBV11-2; cdr3_nt: TGTGCCAGCAGCTTTAGACCAGGGTACAATGAGCAGTTCTTC; cdr3_aa: CASSFRPGYNEQFF
d_call: .; clone_size: .; j_call: TRBJ2-7; v_call: TRBV12-3/TRBV12-4; cdr3_nt: TGTGCCAGCAGTTTCGAGGGTCCCCTCGAGCAGTACTTC; cdr3_aa: CASSFEGPLEQYF
d_call: TRBD1; clone_size: .; j_call: TRBJ2-7; v_call: TRBV7-7; cdr3_nt: TGTGCTAGCAGCGCGGGACAGGGGCCTTCCTACGAGCAGTACTTC; cdr3_aa: CASSAGQGPSYEQYF
d_call: TRBD1; clone_size: .; j_call: TRBJ2-4; v_call: TRBV18; cdr3_nt: TGTGCCAGCTCACCAACAGGGGAGAGAAACATTCAGTACTTC; cdr3_aa: CASSPTGERNIQYF
d_call: .; clone_size: .; j_call: TRBJ2-7; v_call: TRBV27; cdr3_nt: TGTGCCAGCAGCACTGGGACGGACGGCGAGCAGTACTTC; cdr3_aa: CASSTGTDGEQYF
d_call: .; clone_size: few; j_call: TRBJ2-1; v_call: TRBV2; cdr3_nt: TGTGCCAGCAGTATGGGGCCGAGATACAATGAGCAGTTCTTC; cdr3_aa: CASSMGPRYNEQFF
d_call: TRBD1; clone_size: few; j_call: TRBJ2-7; v_call: TRBV28; cdr3_nt: TGTGCCAGCAGTCTCGCCCGGGGACAGTCCTACGAGCAGTACTTC; cdr3_aa: CASSLARGQSYEQYF
d_call: TRBD1; clone_size: .; j_call: TRBJ2-2; v_call: TRBV7-3; cdr3_nt: TGTGCCAGCAGCCCGGGACAGACGAACACCGGGGAGCTGTTTTTT; cdr3_aa: CASSPGQTNTGELFF
d_call: TRBD2; clone_size: many; j_call: TRBJ2-3; v_call: TRBV7-2; cdr3_nt: TGTGCCAGCAGCCCGGGACTAGCGGGGAGAGATACGCAGTATTTT; cdr3_aa: CASSPGLAGRDTQYF
d_call: TRBD2; clone_size: few; j_call: TRBJ2-7; v_call: TRBV5-8; cdr3_nt: TGTGCCAGCAGCTCGGCGGGGGGGGTAGACGCTTCCTACGAGCAGTACTTC; cdr3_aa: CASSSAGGVDASYEQYF
d_call: .; clone_size: few; j_call: TRBJ1-1; v_call: TRBV19; cdr3_nt: TGTGCCAGTAGTATCACGATCGTTTCTTCGAACACTGAAGCTTTCTTT; cdr3_aa: CASSITIVSSNTEAFF
d_call: .; clone_size: few; j_call: TRBJ1-1; v_call: TRBV7-3; cdr3_nt: TGTGCCAGCAGCTTTGGGGAGGGGATGAACACTGAAGCTTTCTTT; cdr3_aa: CASSFGEGMNTEAFF
d_call: .; clone_size: once; j_call: TRBJ2-1; v_call: TRBV19; cdr3_nt: TGTGCCAGTAGTATCGGGGGCCCTCAACAAAATGAGCAGTTCTTC; cdr3_aa: CASSIGGPQQNEQFF
d_call: .; clone_size: few; j_call: TRBJ2-3; v_call: TRBV20-1; cdr3_nt: TGCAGTGCTAGAGATCTCCACGCAGATACGCAGTATTTT; cdr3_aa: CSARDLHADTQYF
d_call: .; clone_size: few; j_call: TRBJ2-5; v_call: TRBV6-1; cdr3_nt: TGTGCCAGCAGGTTGGGAGAACGGGAGACCCAGTACTTC; cdr3_aa: CASRLGERETQYF
d_call: .; clone_size: .; j_call: TRBJ2-7; v_call: TRBV20-1; cdr3_nt: TGCAGTGCTTCGAGGCTATCCGAGCAGTACTTC; cdr3_aa: CSASRLSEQYF
d_call: .; clone_size: many; j_call: TRBJ2-1; v_call: TRBV5-1; cdr3_nt: TGCGCCAGCAGCACCAATCGGGAGAATGTTGAGCAGTTCTTC; cdr3_aa: CASSTNRENVEQFF
d_call: TRBD1; clone_size: .; j_call: TRBJ1-3; v_call: TRBV6-9; cdr3_nt: TGTGCCAGCAGTTACCCCTCAGGGGGGGGCTCTGGAAACACCATATATTTT; cdr3_aa: CASSYPSGGGSGNTIYF
d_call: .; clone_size: many; j_call: TRBJ2-7; v_call: TRBV10-3; cdr3_nt: TGTGCCACCTCACTAGCTTCTCCCGAGCAGTACTTC; cdr3_aa: CATSLASPEQYF
d_call: .; clone_size: many; j_call: TRBJ2-4; v_call: TRBV11-2; cdr3_nt: TGTGCCAGCAGCTTAGGGCGTCGGAGGGCCCCCAAAAACATTCAGTACTTC; cdr3_aa: CASSLGRRRAPKNIQYF
d_call: .; clone_size: few; j_call: TRBJ1-4; v_call: TRBV9; cdr3_nt: TGTGCCAGCAGCGTAACCTTTGATGAGATGGGAAAACTGTTTTTT; cdr3_aa: CASSVTFDEMGKLFF
d_call: TRBD2; clone_size: .; j_call: TRBJ2-7; v_call: TRBV6-1; cdr3_nt: TGTGCCAGCAGTGATTACGTTAGCGGGAGGTCGGCCTACGAGCAGTACTTC; cdr3_aa: CASSDYVSGRSAYEQYF
d_call: .; clone_size: many; j_call: TRBJ2-2; v_call: TRBV2; cdr3_nt: TGTGCCAGCAGTAGACAGATAACACAGGCCGGGGAGCTGTTTTTT; cdr3_aa: CASSRQITQAGELFF
d_call: .; clone_size: .; j_call: TRBJ2-7; v_call: TRBV5-6; cdr3_nt: TGTGCCAGCAGCTTTACAGGGACAAGTGCGTACGAGCAGTACTTC; cdr3_aa: CASSFTGTSAYEQYF